Here is one TCR beta chain with its context. This entry comes from a study of identical twins. Germline lookup yields CDR1 LGHDT and CDR2 YNNKEL (reference sequence). V dropped 2 bases and J dropped 0; count of bases not matched to a gene: 10. This CDR3 contains 19 residues. TCRdb used MiXCR to reprocess the 5' RACE reads, holding one entry per CDR3 protein. The table records about 700,000 distinct CDR3 sequences, roughly 6% of them present only once. The chain combines TRBV3-1 with TRBJ2-6, with 7 bases lining up with TRBD2. The source material was naive T cells sorted from blood. The sequence came from a young man in good health. CDR3 sequence: CASSQFPAGLLSGANVLTF. In nucleotides, the CDR3 is TGTGCCAGCAGCCAATTTCCAGCGGGACTCCTCTCTGGGGCCAACGTCCTGACTTTC.